Shown below are 8 T cell receptor beta chains from a single sample sequenced in a study of cytomegalovirus exposure and HLA in healthy donors (dated by TCRdb to 2017 to 2019). Libraries were built with the immunoSEQ multiplex PCR assay. The multiplex PCR relied on a mix of 60 forward primers for TCR Vbeta segments and 13 reverse primers for TCR Jbeta segments. The source is immuneACCESS, and TCRdb retained only in-frame sequences with V and J called. Part of the clones is not carried over; for the studies checked, unresolved V genes explain less than half of this, and the remainder is unexplained. For this sample the table gives about 130,000 clones, of which about 80% were detected only once. Clones ranked in the top ten supply approximately 11% of the sample. The sequencing input was PBMCs. These receptors were taken from a man aged 30-40 years in good health and CMV-seropositive.

This clone was recorded a few times. This chain connects TRBV27 to TRBJ2-7; D might be TRBD2 (6 bases). V gave up 10 bases and J gave up 1 base, with 11 bases separating them. Germline CDR1 is MNHEY and CDR2 is SMNVEV (reference sequence). This CDR3 has 12 amino acids. The CDR3 protein is CATAAGSYEQYF. As DNA, the CDR3 is TGTGCCACCGCGGCGGGGTCCTACGAGCAGTACTTC.

The chain is built from TRBV7-6 and TRBJ2-1, with TRBD2 identical over 9 bases. The CDR3 covers 17 residues. Germline V gene data show CDR1 as SGHVS and CDR2 as FNYEAQ. With 3 bases clipped from V and 0 bases from J, the junction kept 6 bases outside the gene matches. In DNA form, the CDR3 reads TGTGCCAGCAGCTTGTTAGCGGGAGCTGGCTCCTACAATGAGCAGTTCTTC. Translating gives CASSLLAGAGSYNEQFF. Full variable domain (missing parts from reference TRBV7-6 and TRBJ2-1): GAGVSQSPRYKVTKRGQDVALRCDPISGHVSLYWYRQALGQGPEFLTYFNYEAQQDKSGLPNDRFSAERPEGSISTLTIQRTEQRDSAMYRCASSLLAGAGSYNEQFFGPGTRLTVL.

About this clone itself: Other DNA sequences in this specimen translate into the identical CDR3. This chain connects TRBV4-1 to TRBJ2-5, with TRBD2 matching over 10 bases. The CDR3 extends over 17 amino acids. The germline V gene has CDR1 MGHRA and CDR2 YSYEKL. Unmatched junction bases numbered 6, after V lost 1 base and J lost 1 base. The CDR3 sequence is CASSQGSGLAVQETQYF. CDR3 DNA: TGCGCCAGCAGCCAAGGCTCAGGACTAGCGGTCCAAGAGACCCAGTACTTC.

This chain connects TRBV15 to TRBJ2-4; D remains ambiguous. Germline V gene sequence: CDR1 LNHNV, CDR2 YYDKDF (reference sequence). Trimming cost V 3 bases and J 0 bases, with 12 bases left between them. The length of the CDR3 is 16 residues. CDR3 protein: CATSRVGELAKNIQYF. Here the CDR3 DNA reads TGTGCCACCAGCAGGGTCGGAGAGCTAGCCAAAAACATTCAGTACTTC. Together with reference TRBV15 and TRBJ2-4, the CDR3 gives the full variable domain: DAMVIQNPRYQVTQFGKPVTLSCSQTLNHNVMYWYQQKSSQAPKLLFHYYDKDFNNEADTPDNFQSRRPNTSFCFLDIRSPGLGDTAMYLCATSRVGELAKNIQYFGAGTRLSVL.

J is TRBJ1-5 and V is TRBV6-5, with D possibly being TRBD1 (6 bases). CDR1 and CDR2 from the germline V gene are MNHEY and SVGAGI. The V end lost 2 bases, the J end lost 2 bases, and 13 bases lay between the germline ends. The CDR3 sequence is 16 residues long. The CDR3 bases are TGTGCCAGCAGTTACGGACCTGGGGGCCGCAATCAGCCCCAGCATTTT. Its translation: CASSYGPGGRNQPQHF.

The chain links TRBV5-4 to TRBJ2-3; no clear D. Germline V gene data show CDR1 as SGHNT and CDR2 as YYREEE (reference sequence). The CDR3 loop spans 15 amino acids. V was shortened by 5 bases and J by 0 bases, with 13 bases between the two germline ends. The CDR3 reads CASSLRVLSTDTQYF. CDR3 nucleotide sequence: TGTGCCAGCAGTCTACGCGTCCTTAGCACAGATACGCAGTATTTT.

This clone was seen only a few times. The rearrangement links TRBV27 to TRBJ2-1; 9 nucleotides agree with TRBD2. CDR3 length: 15 amino acids. V shed 8 bases, J shed 3 bases, and the junction held 8 bases outside the gene matches. The germline V gene encodes CDR1 MNHEY and CDR2 SMNVEV (reference sequence). The CDR3 DNA reads as TGTGCCAGCCGGAATCTAGCGGGAAGCTACAATGAGCAGTTCTTC. Protein sequence: CASRNLAGSYNEQFF.

This clone was counted between two and nine times. This sequence joins TRBV7-3 and TRBJ2-7, with 9 bases that match TRBD1. Trimming removed 2 bases from V and 5 bases from J; junction bases left unmatched: 7. The CDR3 length is 15 residues. In germline, CDR1 is SGHTA, CDR2 FQGTGA. CDR3 sequence: CASSLGGQGMDEQYF. The CDR3, as DNA: TGTGCCAGCAGCTTAGGGGGACAGGGTATGGACGAGCAGTACTTC. Combining the CDR3 with reference TRBV7-3 and TRBJ2-7 gives the whole variable domain GAGVSQTPSNKVTEKGKYVELRCDPISGHTALYWYRQSLGQGPEFLIYFQGTGAADDSGLPNDRFFAVRPEGSVSTLKIQRTERGDSAVYLCASSLGGQGMDEQYFGPGTRLTVT.